The rows below give T cell receptor beta chains drawn from one sample of a study of monozygotic twins with inflammatory bowel disease. TCRdb reworked the 5' RACE reads into one entry per CDR3 protein, no DNA. This sample's table has approximately 400,000 distinct CDR3 sequences. Material: blood. These receptors were taken from a human donor with ulcerative colitis or Crohn's disease, or a healthy co-twin of an affected twin (not recorded which). Each CDR3 is given with its conserved first and last residue. Each record gives: J gene, V gene, CDR3 protein.

TRBJ2-2	TRBV6-1	CASRQQGSTGELFF
TRBJ2-7	TRBV29-1	CSGRVGGKLAANYEQYF
TRBJ2-1	TRBV7-2	CASSPMTSGYNEQFF
TRBJ1-6	TRBV5-5	CASSMMTGNNSPLHF
TRBJ2-1	TRBV11-3	CASSLRQGVHNEQFF
TRBJ2-7	TRBV11-2	CASSKRDRGEVFSYEQYF
TRBJ2-5	TRBV15	CATSREGTGGGETQYF
TRBJ1-1	TRBV2	CASSVQESRTEAFF
TRBJ2-3	TRBV5-1	CASKGTTFGTDTQYF
TRBJ2-3	TRBV2	CASGRTLRTDTQYF
TRBJ2-7	TRBV3-1	CASSQGFSRGEQYF
TRBJ1-1	TRBV28	CASSEAGTTTEAFF
TRBJ2-1	TRBV4-3	CASTGLAGGGEQFF